What follows are 15 T cell receptor beta chains derived from one specimen sequenced in a study of response to subunit inactivated influenza vaccine. In TCRdb, the RT-PCR reads were re-called with MiXCR into one record per CDR3 protein. In the table there are a few hundred thousand distinct CDR3 sequences, approximately 7.3% of which are singletons. Sequenced here: PBMCs from blood, sampled roughly 24 months after vaccination. These receptors were obtained from a man aged 50 to 75 who received an inactivated influenza vaccine.

This clonotype has a count of ten or more. The genes are TRBV7-2 and TRBJ2-1; D gene uncertain. The V end lost 2 bases, the J end lost 9 bases, and 17 bases lay between the germline ends. Germline V gene sequence: CDR1 SGHTA, CDR2 FQGNSA. The CDR3 loop spans 15 amino acids. The CDR3 DNA reads as TGTGCCAGCAGCTTATCCCCCTCAGTAGTGCCTGAGCAGTTCTTC. Its translation: CASSLSPSVVPEQFF.

This clonotype has more than one count but fewer than ten. This sequence joins TRBV5-1 and TRBJ2-3; TRBD2 aligns across 8 bases. The junction had 7 bases not matched to a gene; V was cut back by 5 bases and J by 2 bases. CDR1 is SGHRS, CDR2 YFSETQ, per germline. The CDR3 has 15 amino acids. This CDR3 reads CASRRNGGATDTQYF. The DNA for the CDR3 is TGCGCCAGCAGAAGAAACGGGGGGGCCACAGATACGCAGTATTTT.

V is TRBV5-3 and J is TRBJ2-1; D is ambiguous. TRBV5-3 is sorted into the ORF group, with uncertain function. This CDR3 comprises 16 residues. V dropped 8 bases and J dropped 2 bases, with 20 bases sitting between them. This chain's CDR3 is CASGPGLSFTYNEQFF. CDR3 in DNA: TGTGCCAGCGGCCCCGGGCTCTCATTCACCTACAATGAGCAGTTCTTC.

Only a few counts were recorded for this clonotype. Here the CDR3 reads CASSLGAWTGGEQFF. The CDR3 nucleotides are TGTGCCAGCAGTTTAGGGGCATGGACAGGGGGTGAGCAGTTCTTC. The V gene is TRBV12-3 or TRBV12-4, the J gene TRBJ2-1; TRBD1 aligns across 10 bases. The V and J ends lost 1 base and 9 bases, in that order; junction bases with no gene match: 6. CDR3 size: 15 residues.

The V call is TRBV12-3 or TRBV12-4, the J call TRBJ2-7, with 7 bases lining up with TRBD1. Unmatched junction bases numbered 6, after V lost 6 bases and J lost 1 base. The CDR3 is 14 residues long. CDR3 sequence: CASRRTGHSYEQYF. The DNA for the CDR3 is TGTGCCAGCAGGCGGACAGGCCATTCCTACGAGCAGTACTTC.

This clonotype was picked up a small number of times. CDR3 nucleotides: TGCGCCAGCAGCTCCCGCCTAGCGCGTCAAGAGACCCAGTACTTC. Translated: CASSSRLARQETQYF. The chain is built from TRBV5-1 and TRBJ2-5; possibly TRBD2 for D (6 bases). Germline CDR1 SGHRS, CDR2 YFSETQ. V dropped 3 bases and J dropped 2 bases, with 14 bases sitting between them. The CDR3 extends over 15 amino acids. Filled out from reference TRBV5-1 and TRBJ2-5, the complete variable domain reads KAGVTQTPRYLIKTRGQQVTLSCSPISGHRSVSWYQQTPGQGLQFLFEYFSETQRNKGNFPGRFSGRQFSNSRSEMNVSTLELGDSALYLCASSSRLARQETQYFGPGTRLLVL.

This clonotype was found a few times. The chain recombines TRBV7-6 with TRBJ2-1; D is unclear. Trimming stripped 1 base from V and 7 bases from J, with 11 bases between. The CDR3 extends over 14 amino acids. Germline CDR1 reads SGHVS; CDR2 reads FNYEAQ. The CDR3 here is CASSLVGEANEQFF. The CDR3, as DNA: TGTGCCAGCAGCTTAGTTGGGGAAGCGAATGAGCAGTTCTTC. The full variable domain, in which reference TRBV7-6 and TRBJ2-1 provide the parts outside the CDR3, is GAGVSQSPRYKVTKRGQDVALRCDPISGHVSLYWYRQALGQGPEFLTYFNYEAQQDKSGLPNDRFSAERPEGSISTLTIQRTEQRDSAMYRCASSLVGEANEQFFGPGTRLTVL.

The chain has TRBV12-3 or TRBV12-4 and TRBJ1-1, with 9 positions matching TRBD1. V lost 3 bases to trimming and J lost 11 bases; unmatched junction nucleotides: 7. The CDR3 length is 13 residues. The CDR3 reads CASSFYRGQLAFF. CDR3 DNA: TGTGCCAGCAGTTTTTACAGGGGGCAGTTGGCTTTCTTT.

This clonotype was observed a handful of times. The chain uses TRBV6-6 and TRBJ2-7; 7 nucleotides align to TRBD1. The CDR3 length is 13 residues. Germline V lookup: CDR1 MNHNY, CDR2 SVGAGI (reference sequence). The V segment lost 4 bases and the J segment 4 bases; nucleotides outside the gene matches: 4. The CDR3 nucleotides read TGTGCCAGCAGTTCCCAGACAGGGTACGAGCAGTACTTC. Translation gives CASSSQTGYEQYF.

CDR3 region: CSVDSGFYEQYF. The CDR3 DNA is TGCAGCGTTGACTCGGGGTTCTACGAGCAGTACTTC. J is TRBJ2-7 and V is TRBV29-1, with D possibly matching TRBD2 (5 bases). CDR3 length: 12 residues. Germline V gene data show CDR1 as SQVTM and CDR2 as ANQGSEA. Trimming stripped 3 bases from V and 3 bases from J, with 9 bases between.

This clonotype was seen ten or more times. The genes are TRBV19 and TRBJ1-6, with a possible D match to TRBD1 (6 bases). The CDR3 covers 14 residues. Germline V lookup: CDR1 LNHDA, CDR2 SQIVND (reference sequence). Trimming pared 5 bases from V and 4 bases from J, leaving 9 bases between. The CDR3 bases are TGTGCCAGTAGTTTGGGACAATATAATTCACCCCTCCACTTT. It encodes CASSLGQYNSPLHF.

The table lists this clonotype with many counts. J is TRBJ2-1 and V is TRBV15; D uncertain. Trimming stripped 0 bases from V and 8 bases from J, with 14 bases between. The CDR3 is 15 amino acids. CDR1 and CDR2 from the germline V gene are LNHNV and YYDKDF (reference sequence). CDR3 in amino acids: CATSRDPRGRDEQFF. CDR3 DNA: TGTGCCACCAGCAGAGATCCGAGAGGTAGGGATGAGCAGTTCTTC. Full variable domain (outside the CDR3, taken from reference TRBV15 and TRBJ2-1): DAMVIQNPRYQVTQFGKPVTLSCSQTLNHNVMYWYQQKSSQAPKLLFHYYDKDFNNEADTPDNFQSRRPNTSFCFLDIRSPGLGDTAMYLCATSRDPRGRDEQFFGPGTRLTVL.

The chain combines TRBV10-3 with TRBJ2-3, with 10 bases lining up with TRBD2. CDR3 size: 18 residues. The trim removed 3 bases at V and 0 bases at J, leaving 9 bases unmatched. From germline, CDR1 is ENHRY and CDR2 SYGVKD. CDR3 in DNA: TGTGCCATCAGTGACCCCGGATCTAGCGGGGGTAGCACAGATACGCAGTATTTT. This gives the protein CAISDPGSSGGSTDTQYF.

This clonotype has more than one count but fewer than ten. V is TRBV7-2 and J is TRBJ2-7; D might be TRBD2 (7 bases). The length of the CDR3 is 15 residues. Trimming cost V 3 bases and J 1 base, with 13 bases left between them. Germline CDR1 SGHTA, CDR2 FQGNSA. The CDR3 protein is CASSLGGRDSYEQYF. The DNA for the CDR3 is TGTGCCAGCAGCTTGGGGGGGCGAGATTCCTACGAGCAGTACTTC.

This sequence joins TRBV19 and TRBJ1-2; D unresolved. The CDR3 has 14 amino acids. V lost 7 bases and J lost 0, with 12 bases in between. CDR1 and CDR2 from the germline V gene are LNHDA and SQIVND (reference sequence). The CDR3 sequence is CASTRQRANYGYTF. In DNA, the CDR3 is TGTGCCAGTACCCGGCAGAGGGCTAACTATGGCTACACCTTC.